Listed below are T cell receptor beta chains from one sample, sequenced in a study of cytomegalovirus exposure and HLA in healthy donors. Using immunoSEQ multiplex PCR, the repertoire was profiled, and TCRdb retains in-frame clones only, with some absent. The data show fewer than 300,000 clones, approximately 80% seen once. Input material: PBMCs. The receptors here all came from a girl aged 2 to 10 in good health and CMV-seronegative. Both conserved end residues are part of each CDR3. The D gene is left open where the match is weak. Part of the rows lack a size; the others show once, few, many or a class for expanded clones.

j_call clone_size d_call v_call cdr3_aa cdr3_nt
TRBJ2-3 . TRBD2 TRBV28 CASTAGGRGDTQYF TGTGCCAGCACCGCGGGAGGGAGGGGAGATACGCAGTATTTT
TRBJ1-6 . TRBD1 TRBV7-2 CASSTGTGNKSLHF TGTGCCAGCAGTACCGGGACAGGGAATAAGTCCCTCCACTTT
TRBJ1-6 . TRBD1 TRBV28 CASSLPGGGYNSPLHF TGTGCCAGCAGCCTTCCAGGGGGTGGATATAATTCACCCCTCCACTTT
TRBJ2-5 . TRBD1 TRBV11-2 CASSAGGSGEAGTQYF TGTGCCAGCAGCGCAGGGGGCTCAGGGGAAGCCGGGACCCAGTACTTC
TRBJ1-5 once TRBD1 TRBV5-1 CASSLGDSRLEPQHF TGCGCCAGCAGCTTGGGGGACAGCCGCCTTGAGCCCCAGCATTTT
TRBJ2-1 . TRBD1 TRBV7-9 CASSLTPGQGGRFF TGTGCCAGCAGCCTAACCCCGGGACAGGGAGGACGGTTCTTC
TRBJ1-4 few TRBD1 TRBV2 CASTGQREGKLFF TGTGCCAGCACGGGACAGCGCGAGGGAAAACTGTTTTTT
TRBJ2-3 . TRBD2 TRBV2 CASRGGASGFSSTDTQYF TGTGCCAGCAGGGGGGGGGCTAGCGGGTTCTCTAGCACAGATACGCAGTATTTT
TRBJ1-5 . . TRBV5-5 CASSRQSNQPQHF TGTGCCAGCAGCAGACAGAGCAATCAGCCCCAGCATTTT
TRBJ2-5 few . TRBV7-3 CASSLTPTGNQETQYF TGTGCCAGCAGCTTAACTCCCACAGGGAACCAAGAGACCCAGTACTTC
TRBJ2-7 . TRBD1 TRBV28 CVSRGQGNYEQYF TGTGTCAGTAGGGGGCAGGGGAACTACGAGCAGTACTTC
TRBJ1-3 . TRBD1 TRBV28 CASYGTDAKHSEEGNTIYF TGTGCCAGCTACGGGACAGATGCGAAGCACTCAGAAGAGGGAAACACCATATATTTT
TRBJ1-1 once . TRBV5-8 CASSLGGQVNTEAFF TGTGCCAGCAGCTTGGGGGGGCAAGTGAACACTGAAGCTTTCTTT
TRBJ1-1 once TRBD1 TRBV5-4 CASSFQGGNTEAFF TGTGCCAGCAGCTTCCAGGGGGGGAACACTGAAGCTTTCTTT
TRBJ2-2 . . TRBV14 CASSTAGQYTGELFF TGTGCCAGCAGCACCGCGGGACAGTACACCGGGGAGCTGTTTTTT
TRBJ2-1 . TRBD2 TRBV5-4 CASSLAGGHEQFF TGTGCCAGCTCCCTAGCGGGGGGGCACGAGCAGTTCTTC
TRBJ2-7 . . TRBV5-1 CASTEAGQAREQYF TGCGCCAGCACCGAAGCGGGACAGGCCCGCGAGCAGTACTTC
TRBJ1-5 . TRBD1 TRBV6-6 CASSQGGGNQPQHF TGTGCCAGCAGTCAGGGGGGTGGCAATCAGCCCCAGCATTTT
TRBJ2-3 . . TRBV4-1 CASSRGLNTDTQYF TGCGCCAGCAGCCGAGGTCTGAACACAGATACGCAGTATTTT
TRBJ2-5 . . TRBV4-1 CASSQGRGRVYQETQYF TGCGCCAGCAGCCAAGGAAGGGGCAGAGTGTACCAAGAGACCCAGTACTTC
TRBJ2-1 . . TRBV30 CAWSDRGRSRTRGSYNEQFF TGTGCCTGGAGTGACCGGGGACGATCAAGGACCAGGGGCTCCTACAATGAGCAGTTCTTC
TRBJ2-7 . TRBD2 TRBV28 CASSWGGTYEQYF TGTGCCAGCAGCTGGGGAGGGACCTACGAGCAGTACTTC
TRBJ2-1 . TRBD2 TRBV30 CAWKREWGEQFF TGTGCCTGGAAGCGGGAGTGGGGTGAGCAGTTCTTC
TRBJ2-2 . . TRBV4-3 CASSQDPSLTGELFF TGCGCCAGCAGCCAAGATCCGTCCCTCACCGGGGAGCTGTTTTTT
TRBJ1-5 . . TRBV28 CASSSRGISNQPQHF TGTGCCAGCAGTTCCAGGGGAATTAGCAATCAGCCCCAGCATTTT
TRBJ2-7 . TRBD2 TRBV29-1 CSVLRLAGGLYEQYF TGCAGCGTGCTCAGACTAGCGGGGGGCCTCTACGAGCAGTACTTC
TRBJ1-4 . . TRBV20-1 CSAPNNEKLFF TGCAGTGCTCCCAATAATGAAAAACTGTTTTTT
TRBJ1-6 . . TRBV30 CAWSVGGLGSPLHF TGTGCCTGGAGTGTAGGAGGGCTGGGTTCACCCCTCCACTTT
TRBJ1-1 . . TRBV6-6 CASSYSIFGGNTEAFF TGTGCCAGCAGTTACTCAATATTCGGGGGGAACACTGAAGCTTTCTTT
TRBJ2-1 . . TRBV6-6 CAGSYPDNEQFF TGTGCCGGCAGTTACCCGGACAATGAGCAGTTCTTC
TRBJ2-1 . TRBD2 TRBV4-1 CASSQDSSGRVGKVNEQFF TGCGCCAGCAGCCAAGATTCTAGCGGGAGAGTTGGGAAGGTAAATGAGCAGTTCTTC
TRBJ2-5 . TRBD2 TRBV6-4 CASSVSAGEQETQYF TGTGCCAGCAGTGTCTCAGCGGGGGAACAAGAGACCCAGTACTTC
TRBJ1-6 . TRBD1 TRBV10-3 CAISETGQDSSYNSPLHF TGTGCCATCAGTGAGACCGGACAGGATAGCTCCTATAATTCACCCCTCCACTTT
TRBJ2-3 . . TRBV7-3 CASSYRRGGLDTQYF TGTGCCAGCAGCTACCGGAGGGGGGGGCTGGATACGCAGTATTTT
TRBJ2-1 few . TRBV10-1 CASSTRGESDEQFF TGCGCCAGCAGTACGCGCGGGGAGAGTGATGAGCAGTTCTTC
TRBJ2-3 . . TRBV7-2 CASSFWIAISTDTQYF TGTGCCAGCAGCTTTTGGATAGCCATCAGCACAGATACGCAGTATTTT
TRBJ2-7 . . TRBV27 CASSRSLSYEQYF TGTGCCAGCAGCCGTTCACTCTCCTACGAGCAGTACTTC
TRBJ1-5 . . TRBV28 CASSLGHSLNQPQHF TGTGCCAGCAGTTTGGGGCATTCTCTTAATCAGCCCCAGCATTTT
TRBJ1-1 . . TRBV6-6 CASSTKNREPEAFF TGTGCCAGCAGTACAAAAAACAGGGAGCCTGAAGCTTTCTTT
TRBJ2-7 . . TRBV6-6 CASSPRSGAYEQYF TGTGCCAGCAGTCCCCGTAGCGGAGCCTACGAGCAGTACTTC
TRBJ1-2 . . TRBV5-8 CASSRGTRQPNYGYTF TGTGCCAGCAGCCGAGGGACAAGACAGCCGAACTATGGCTACACCTTC
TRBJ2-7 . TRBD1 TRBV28 CASSQTGTYEQYF TGTGCCAGCAGTCAGACAGGGACCTACGAGCAGTACTTC
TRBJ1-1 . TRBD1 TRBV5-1 CASRSAGQFTAFF TGCGCCAGCCGATCCGCGGGACAGTTCACAGCTTTCTTT
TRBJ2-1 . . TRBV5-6 CASSLALGANNEQFF TGTGCCAGCAGCTTGGCCCTGGGGGCGAACAATGAGCAGTTCTTC
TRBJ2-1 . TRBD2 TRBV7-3 CASSSPGGGYNEQFF TGTGCCAGCAGCTCCCCGGGGGGGGGTTACAATGAGCAGTTCTTC